A single sample gave rise to the 7 T cell receptor beta chains below, sequenced in a study of post-analysis software for immune sequencing data. Study results and caveats: The study found TRBV5-6, TRBV5-1 and TRBV20-1 among a few TRBV segments more frequent in patients than controls.

These TCRs are of unknown antigen specificity. cDNA libraries of TCR beta carried unique molecular identifiers. In TCRdb, the PCR reads were re-called with MiXCR into one record per CDR3 protein. This table has approximately 770,000 distinct CDR3 sequences, under 60% appearing once. Sequencing was performed on blood. These receptor sequences come from a girl aged 5-17 years with multiple sclerosis.

The chain couples TRBV7-8 to TRBJ2-7; D is perhaps TRBD1 (5 bases). The CDR3 contains 15 residues. Germline CDR1 reads SGHVS; CDR2 reads FQNEAQ. Between the trimmed V and J ends, which lost 1 base and 1 base, there was a span of 11 bases. The CDR3 DNA reads TGTGCCAGCAGCTTAGGTGTGGGGCTGTCCTACGAGCAGTACTTC. Its protein is CASSLGVGLSYEQYF.

V and J are TRBV12-3 or TRBV12-4 and TRBJ2-4, with a weak D call TRBD1 (6 bases). V lost 7 bases and J 13 bases, leaving 20 bases between the germline ends. This CDR3 comprises 13 residues. The CDR3 protein is CASTRGGIWEQYF. The CDR3, as DNA: TGTGCCAGCACCCGAGGGGGTATATGGGAGCAGTACTTC.

This chain joins TRBV7-9 and TRBJ2-7; D is unresolved. The J call may be in error: the DNA end matches TRBJ2-5 better. The germline V gene encodes CDR1 SEHNR and CDR2 FQNEAQ (reference sequence). There are 12 residues in the CDR3. CDR3 bases: TGTGCCAGCAGCTTTTGGTGGGGGACCCAGTACTTC. This gives the protein CASSFWWGTQYF.

The V gene is TRBV6-5, the J gene TRBJ2-7, with D maybe TRBD1 (6 bases). Trimming took 7 bases from V and 3 from J, leaving 13 bases between them. CDR3 length: 13 amino acids. CDR1 and CDR2 from the germline V gene are MNHEY and SVGAGI. CDR3 in amino acids: CASTRGRNYEQYF. The CDR3 DNA sequence: TGTGCCAGCACCAGGGGCAGAAACTACGAGCAGTACTTC.

This clonotype was picked up a small number of times. V and J are TRBV7-9 and TRBJ1-6; D is uncertain. This CDR3 is 16 amino acids long. Germline V CDR1 and CDR2: SEHNR, FQNEAQ (reference sequence). Trimming took off 5 bases at V and 8 bases at J, with 19 bases between the two ends. The CDR3 DNA reads as TGTGCCAGCAGCCCGGCCGCCGGGAGTTTTCATTCACCCCTCCACTTT. It encodes CASSPAAGSFHSPLHF.

This clonotype was seen once. The CDR3 DNA reads TGTGCCAGCAGCTCGGTCGGGGGATCCCCCTACAATGAGCAGTACTTC. Translated: CASSSVGGSPYNEQYF. The chain is built from TRBV7-3 and TRBJ2-5, with a possible D match to TRBD2 (6 bases). V gave up 4 bases and J gave up 11 bases, with 26 bases separating them. The CDR3 has 16 residues. The germline gives CDR1 SGHTA, CDR2 FQGTGA.

This clonotype was observed a handful of times. J is TRBJ1-1 and V is TRBV6-2 or TRBV6-3; D gene uncertain. V lost 10 bases and J 9 bases, leaving 15 bases between the germline ends. The CDR3 length is 11 residues. From germline, CDR1 is MNHEY and CDR2 SVGEGT. The CDR3 DNA follows: TGTGCCACCCAGCTGGGCGCGAAAGCTTTCTTT. This encodes CATQLGAKAFF.